This T cell receptor (beta chain) was captured by sequencing in a study of T cell clones after liver transplantation. At the level of the study: A pre-transplant mixed lymphocyte reaction with TCRbeta sequencing defined graft-donor-reactive clones followed in post-transplant blood.

Sequencing used immunoSEQ multiplex PCR; TCRdb keeps in-frame clones, though not all of them. The sample holds about 75,000 clones, 90% seen once. Concerning this clone itself: Its target is unknown.

Trimming shortened V by 0 bases and J by 2 bases, and 9 bases separated the two germline ends. The CDR3 runs 14 residues. Per the germline V gene, CDR1 is SGHNT and CDR2 is YYREEE (reference sequence). Overall study results and limits: Migration into the graft, not deletion, may explain lost graft donor-reactive T cells. In a couple of subjects, few donor cells limited the measurable donor-reactive repertoire.

V and J are TRBV5-4 and TRBJ2-7; D unresolved. The receptor was isolated from a human donor who received a liver transplant. The sample here was CD4+ T cells from blood, taken before liver transplant. CDR3 nucleotide sequence: TGTGCCAGCAGCTTGGGAAGGCAAACCTACGAGCAGTACTTC. Translated: CASSLGRQTYEQYF.